This T cell receptor beta chain was recorded in a study of shared clonotypes between healthy human individuals. Study-wide context: Donors were a couple of women and a few men aged 18 to 49. Study-level findings and limits: Relative to clonotypes present in all four donors, those not shared had lower generation probabilities.

With respect to this clone: Its antigen is unknown.

Assay runs were performed at deep level. It was about 210 ng DNA, 31,000 or so T cell genomes, that sorted-subset replicate PCRs used. Data came from immunoSEQ multiplex PCR; TCRdb stores just in-frame clones and leaves some out. The sample lists more than 500,000 clones; about 96% were seen once. Germline V gene sequence: CDR1 MNHEY, CDR2 SVGAGI. The CDR3 runs to 13 residues. The trim removed 5 bases at V and 11 bases at J, leaving 7 bases unmatched. The specimen was naive CD4+ T cells sorted from blood. Subset of the sample: CD45RA+ positively selected. The clonotype comes from a woman in her 30s in good health. The chain recombines TRBV6-5 with TRBJ2-5; TRBD2 matches 11 bases. The CDR3 DNA reads as TGTGCCAGCAGTGATCCGGGACTAGCGGCACAGTACTTC. It yields the protein CASSDPGLAAQYF.